A single sample is the source of the 25 T cell receptor beta chains below, sequenced in a study of regulatory T cells in long-lasting Graves disease. Libraries of TCR beta came from iRepertoire HTBI primers plus Arm-PCR of CDR3 regions. TCRdb ran MiXCR on the multiplex PCR reads and lists one entry per CDR3 protein. Of under 300,000 distinct CDR3 sequences in the sample, under 20% were seen once. Time point denoted: newly diagnosed GD, antithyroid drugs for less than 3 months. Making the TCR library involved RNA that had been extracted from PBMCs. The same sample was also used in a study of T cells in Graves' hyperthyroidism and ophthalmopathy.

The source material was peripheral blood mononuclear cells (PBMCs), sampled at new diagnosis, from a patient treated with antithyroid drugs. The source of these receptors is a woman aged 25 to 39 with Graves disease.

The table lists this clonotype with many counts. V gene TRBV27 combines with J gene TRBJ2-3; no clear D gene. V dropped 5 bases and J dropped 5 bases, with 20 bases sitting between them. The germline CDR1 and CDR2 sequences are MNHEY and SMNVEV (reference sequence). This CDR3 has 16 residues. CDR3 in DNA: TGTGCCAGCAGTCCCCTAACAACTCTCCAGGAAGATACGCAGTATTTT. Encoded protein: CASSPLTTLQEDTQYF.

This clonotype has just a few counts. The rearrangement links TRBV7-3 to TRBJ2-1; D not certain. V gave up 0 bases and J gave up 3 bases, with 9 bases separating them. Germline loops: CDR1 SGHTA, CDR2 FQGTGA. The CDR3 covers 15 residues. The DNA of the CDR3 is TGTGCCAGCAGCTTAACCCGTGGGGACTACAATGAGCAGTTCTTC. Translating gives CASSLTRGDYNEQFF.

The gene calls are TRBV11-2 and TRBJ2-1; 8 bases are a match to TRBD1. Germline V gene lookup returns CDR1 SGHAT and CDR2 FQNNGV. The CDR3 sequence is 18 residues long. The V and J ends lost 2 bases and 6 bases, in that order; junction bases with no gene match: 15. The CDR3 loop is CASSLRPPSAGGSNEQFF. CDR3 DNA sequence: TGTGCCAGCAGCTTACGGCCACCCTCGGCAGGGGGCTCCAATGAGCAGTTCTTC.

In this sample, this clonotype turned up many times. CDR3 sequence: CASSLILAGETQYF. In DNA, the CDR3 is TGTGCCAGCAGCTTGATCCTAGCGGGAGAGACCCAGTACTTC. This chain joins TRBV5-5 and TRBJ2-5; 8 positions agree with TRBD2. The CDR3 extends over 14 amino acids. Trimming removed 1 base from V and 4 bases from J; junction bases left unmatched: 3. Per the germline V gene, CDR1 is SGHKS and CDR2 is YYEKEE (reference sequence).

The V and J genes are TRBV5-6 and TRBJ2-7; D is possibly TRBD2 (5 bases). CDR3 size: 14 residues. CDR1 is SGHDT and CDR2 is YYEEEE in the germline V gene. V was trimmed by 4 bases and J by 2 bases, leaving 13 bases between them. CDR3 in amino acids: CASSPSMGTYEQYF. Written as DNA, the CDR3 is TGTGCCAGCAGCCCTAGCATGGGAACCTACGAGCAGTACTTC.

This chain links TRBV3-1 with TRBJ2-2; 9 bases are shared with TRBD2. The J segment lost 3 bases and the V segment lost 2 bases, leaving 10 bases of the junction unmatched. CDR3 length equals 18 residues. CDR1 LGHDT and CDR2 YNNKEL come from the germline V gene (reference sequence). DNA of the CDR3: TGTGCCAGCAGCCAATTCGGTGGTAGCGGGAGTTACACCGGGGAGCTGTTTTTT. Protein sequence: CASSQFGGSGSYTGELFF. Combining the CDR3 with reference TRBV3-1 and TRBJ2-2 gives the whole variable domain DTAVSQTPKYLVTQMGNDKSIKCEQNLGHDTMYWYKQDSKKFLKIMFSYNNKELIINETVPNRFSPKSPDKAHLNLHINSLELGDSAVYFCASSQFGGSGSYTGELFFGEGSRLTVL.

This clonotype was counted only a few times. The J gene is TRBJ2-1, the V gene TRBV13, with 7 bases fitting TRBD2. V was clipped by 8 bases and J by 1 base; unmatched bases: 2. In germline, CDR1 is PRHDT, CDR2 FYEKMQ (reference sequence). The CDR3 is made up of 13 amino acids. CDR3 sequence: CASGGGSYNEQFF. The DNA of the CDR3 is TGTGCCAGCGGGGGGGGGTCCTACAATGAGCAGTTCTTC.

This clonotype was counted many times. The rearrangement uses TRBV5-5 and TRBJ2-5; 8 positions agree with TRBD2. CDR1 and CDR2 from the germline V gene are SGHKS and YYEKEE (reference sequence). After removal of 3 bases from V and 0 bases from J, the junction contained 4 bases not matched to a gene. CDR3 length: 15 residues. CDR3 nucleotide sequence: TGTGCCAGCAGCTCCCTAGCGGGTTACCAAGAGACCCAGTACTTC. Its translation is CASSSLAGYQETQYF.

This clonotype was counted many times. This chain connects TRBV4-1 to TRBJ1-2; D not resolved. Trimming took off 2 bases at V and 2 bases at J, with 9 bases between the two ends. Germline V gene lookup returns CDR1 MGHRA and CDR2 YSYEKL. The CDR3 has 14 amino acids. The CDR3 loop reads CASSQSEQNYGYTF. In DNA, the CDR3 is TGCGCCAGCAGCCAAAGTGAACAGAACTATGGCTACACCTTC.

This clonotype was counted at least ten times. V gene TRBV20-1 combines with J gene TRBJ1-1; D uncertain. Germline loops: CDR1 DFQATT, CDR2 SNEGSKA (reference sequence). Trimming removed 1 base from V and 5 bases from J, with 8 bases in between. This CDR3 contains 12 residues. CDR3 sequence reads: CSARGPETEAFF. The CDR3 nucleotides read TGCAGTGCTAGAGGACCGGAGACTGAAGCTTTCTTT.

V and J are TRBV25-1 and TRBJ2-5; the D is unclear. Trimming left V 0 bases short and J 5 bases short, with 7 bases between. The CDR3 consists of 13 residues. CDR1 MGHDK and CDR2 SYGVNS come from the germline V gene. The CDR3 is CASSEYFTETQYF. DNA of the CDR3: TGTGCCAGCAGTGAATATTTTACGGAGACCCAGTACTTC.

This clonotype has ten or more counts. The V call is TRBV7-2, the J call TRBJ1-3; a possible D gene is TRBD1 (6 bases). Germline values: CDR1 SGHTA, CDR2 FQGNSA. The CDR3 is 15 amino acids. The V gene lost 5 bases and the J gene lost 0 bases, with 11 bases spanning the gap. The CDR3 reads CASSPYRDSGNTIYF. CDR3 nucleotide sequence: TGTGCCAGCAGCCCATACAGGGACTCTGGAAACACCATATATTTT.

This clonotype occurred a few times. The chain is built from TRBV19 and TRBJ1-6, with a weak D call TRBD1 (5 bases). CDR3 length: 17 amino acids. V was shortened by 1 base and J by 0 bases, with 10 bases between the two germline ends. CDR1 is LNHDA, CDR2 SQIVND, per germline (reference sequence). In DNA, the CDR3 is TGTGCCAGTAGTATAGGTACAGGACTCTCCTATAATTCACCCCTCCACTTT. Translating gives CASSIGTGLSYNSPLHF.

There are a few counts of this clonotype. The V and J genes are TRBV5-1 and TRBJ2-5, with D tentatively TRBD2 (5 bases). V was trimmed by 4 bases and J by 2 bases, leaving 15 bases between them. The CDR3 is 15 residues long. Germline CDR1 reads SGHRS; CDR2 reads YFSETQ. CDR3 DNA: TGCGCCAGCAGCCAATACGACTACTCTCAAGAGACCCAGTACTTC. Residues: CASSQYDYSQETQYF.

On this clonotype itself: This may be a read error, as it is one base from a much larger clone. CDR3 sequence: CANSLISGGIHEQFF. The CDR3 DNA is TGTGCCAACAGTTTGATTAGCGGGGGGATCCATGAGCAGTTCTTC. J is TRBJ2-1 and V is TRBV12-3 or TRBV12-4; the match to TRBD2 covers 10 bases. The CDR3 runs 15 residues.

This clonotype was seen many times. A much larger clone differs by one base, so this may be a read error. The V call is TRBV12-3 or TRBV12-4, the J call TRBJ1-1; unclear D gene. V was trimmed by 5 bases and J by 2 bases, leaving 12 bases between them. There are 14 residues in the CDR3. CDR3 in DNA: TGTGCCAGCAGTACACGGACGACTAACACTGAAGCTTTCTTT. Translation gives CASSTRTTNTEAFF.

The table lists this clonotype with many counts. In DNA form, the CDR3 reads TGTGCCAGCAGTCCCAACCGCAGGGACGAGCAGTACTTC. Translated, it gives CASSPNRRDEQYF. The rearrangement joins TRBV6-1 to TRBJ2-7; possibly TRBD1 for D (5 bases). V shed 5 bases and J shed 5 bases, with 13 bases lying between them. Per the germline V gene, CDR1 is MNHNS and CDR2 is SASEGT. The CDR3 length is 13 residues.

This clonotype was seen ten or more times. V gene TRBV5-6 combines with J gene TRBJ2-3; D not resolved. The CDR3 spans 18 residues. Trimming stripped 1 base from V and 3 bases from J, with 21 bases between. The V gene's germline CDR1 is SGHDT and CDR2 YYEEEE. This CDR3 reads CASSLRQDPLQRTDTQYF. Here the CDR3 DNA reads TGTGCCAGCAGCTTGAGGCAGGACCCCTTACAGAGGACAGATACGCAGTATTTT.

Comments on this clonotype: A clone one base away is much larger, so this may be a read error. This sequence joins TRBV7-2 and TRBJ2-1, with 11 positions matching TRBD1. The V gene end was trimmed by 5 bases and the J gene end by 9 bases; junction bases not matched to a gene: 9. This CDR3 has 15 amino acids. The germline gives CDR1 SGHTA, CDR2 FQGNSA. The CDR3 sequence is CASSRQDRGLGEQFF. DNA for the CDR3: TGTGCCAGCAGCCGTCAGGACAGGGGGCTTGGTGAGCAGTTCTTC. Variable domain in full (rest from reference TRBV7-2 and TRBJ2-1): GAGVSQSPSNKVTEKGKDVELRCDPISGHTALYWYRQSLGQGLEFLIYFQGNSAPDKSGLPSDRFSAERTGGSVSTLTIQRTQQEDSAVYLCASSRQDRGLGEQFFGPGTRLTVL.

At least ten counts were recorded for this clonotype. V and J are TRBV20-1 and TRBJ2-7; D may be TRBD1 or TRBD2 (6 bases each). Between the trimmed V and J ends, which lost 4 bases and 6 bases, there was a span of 19 bases. CDR1 is DFQATT and CDR2 is SNEGSKA in the germline V gene (reference sequence). This CDR3 is 14 amino acids long. The CDR3, as DNA: TGCAGTGCTACCTCAGGAGGGGGTTCAGGCGAGCAGTACTTC. This gives the protein CSATSGGGSGEQYF.

This clonotype was detected many times. V is TRBV29-1 and J is TRBJ1-1; D is uncertain. V lost 1 base, J lost 0 bases, and 6 bases lay in between. This CDR3 contains 13 residues. The germline CDR1 and CDR2 sequences are SQVTM and ANQGSEA. The CDR3, as DNA: TGCAGCGTTGAAGCACAGATGAACACTGAAGCTTTCTTT. This codes for CSVEAQMNTEAFF.

This clonotype was seen many times. The rearrangement joins TRBV18 to TRBJ1-1; 9 bases are shared with TRBD1. Germline CDR1 is KGHSH and CDR2 is LQKENI. The CDR3 has 15 residues. Germline trimming cut 3 bases from V and 2 bases from J; bases unmatched to any gene: 4. The CDR3 sequence is CASSPETGGNTEAFF. As DNA, the CDR3 is TGTGCCAGCTCACCCGAGACAGGGGGTAACACTGAAGCTTTCTTT.

This clonotype was found many times. The CDR3 DNA reads TGTGCCAGCAGCTCGATGGTAAGCAGCAATGAGCAGTTCTTC. Protein sequence: CASSSMVSSNEQFF. The chain links TRBV6-1 to TRBJ2-1; no reliable D call. Trimming removed 6 bases from V and 6 bases from J, with 15 bases in between. The CDR3 has 14 amino acids. CDR1 MNHNS and CDR2 SASEGT come from the germline V gene.

This clonotype was seen at least ten times. The CDR3 loop is CASSTIGPDQPQHF. In DNA form, the CDR3 reads TGTGCCAGCAGCACGATCGGTCCGGATCAGCCCCAGCATTTT. The V call is TRBV7-9, the J call TRBJ1-5; D gene uncertain. The CDR3 is 14 amino acids. Germline V gene sequence: CDR1 SEHNR, CDR2 FQNEAQ (reference sequence). V lost 5 bases to trimming and J lost 5 bases, with 13 bases between them.

This clonotype was observed many times. The CDR3 sequence is CASSLGAGLDEDEQYF. Here the CDR3 DNA reads TGTGCCAGCAGCTTAGGTGCAGGGCTGGATGAGGACGAGCAGTACTTC. V is TRBV7-9 and J is TRBJ2-7, with D tentatively TRBD1 (5 bases). The germline CDR1 and CDR2 sequences are SEHNR and FQNEAQ (reference sequence). V was trimmed by 1 base and J by 5 bases, leaving 18 bases between them. This CDR3 is 16 amino acids long.